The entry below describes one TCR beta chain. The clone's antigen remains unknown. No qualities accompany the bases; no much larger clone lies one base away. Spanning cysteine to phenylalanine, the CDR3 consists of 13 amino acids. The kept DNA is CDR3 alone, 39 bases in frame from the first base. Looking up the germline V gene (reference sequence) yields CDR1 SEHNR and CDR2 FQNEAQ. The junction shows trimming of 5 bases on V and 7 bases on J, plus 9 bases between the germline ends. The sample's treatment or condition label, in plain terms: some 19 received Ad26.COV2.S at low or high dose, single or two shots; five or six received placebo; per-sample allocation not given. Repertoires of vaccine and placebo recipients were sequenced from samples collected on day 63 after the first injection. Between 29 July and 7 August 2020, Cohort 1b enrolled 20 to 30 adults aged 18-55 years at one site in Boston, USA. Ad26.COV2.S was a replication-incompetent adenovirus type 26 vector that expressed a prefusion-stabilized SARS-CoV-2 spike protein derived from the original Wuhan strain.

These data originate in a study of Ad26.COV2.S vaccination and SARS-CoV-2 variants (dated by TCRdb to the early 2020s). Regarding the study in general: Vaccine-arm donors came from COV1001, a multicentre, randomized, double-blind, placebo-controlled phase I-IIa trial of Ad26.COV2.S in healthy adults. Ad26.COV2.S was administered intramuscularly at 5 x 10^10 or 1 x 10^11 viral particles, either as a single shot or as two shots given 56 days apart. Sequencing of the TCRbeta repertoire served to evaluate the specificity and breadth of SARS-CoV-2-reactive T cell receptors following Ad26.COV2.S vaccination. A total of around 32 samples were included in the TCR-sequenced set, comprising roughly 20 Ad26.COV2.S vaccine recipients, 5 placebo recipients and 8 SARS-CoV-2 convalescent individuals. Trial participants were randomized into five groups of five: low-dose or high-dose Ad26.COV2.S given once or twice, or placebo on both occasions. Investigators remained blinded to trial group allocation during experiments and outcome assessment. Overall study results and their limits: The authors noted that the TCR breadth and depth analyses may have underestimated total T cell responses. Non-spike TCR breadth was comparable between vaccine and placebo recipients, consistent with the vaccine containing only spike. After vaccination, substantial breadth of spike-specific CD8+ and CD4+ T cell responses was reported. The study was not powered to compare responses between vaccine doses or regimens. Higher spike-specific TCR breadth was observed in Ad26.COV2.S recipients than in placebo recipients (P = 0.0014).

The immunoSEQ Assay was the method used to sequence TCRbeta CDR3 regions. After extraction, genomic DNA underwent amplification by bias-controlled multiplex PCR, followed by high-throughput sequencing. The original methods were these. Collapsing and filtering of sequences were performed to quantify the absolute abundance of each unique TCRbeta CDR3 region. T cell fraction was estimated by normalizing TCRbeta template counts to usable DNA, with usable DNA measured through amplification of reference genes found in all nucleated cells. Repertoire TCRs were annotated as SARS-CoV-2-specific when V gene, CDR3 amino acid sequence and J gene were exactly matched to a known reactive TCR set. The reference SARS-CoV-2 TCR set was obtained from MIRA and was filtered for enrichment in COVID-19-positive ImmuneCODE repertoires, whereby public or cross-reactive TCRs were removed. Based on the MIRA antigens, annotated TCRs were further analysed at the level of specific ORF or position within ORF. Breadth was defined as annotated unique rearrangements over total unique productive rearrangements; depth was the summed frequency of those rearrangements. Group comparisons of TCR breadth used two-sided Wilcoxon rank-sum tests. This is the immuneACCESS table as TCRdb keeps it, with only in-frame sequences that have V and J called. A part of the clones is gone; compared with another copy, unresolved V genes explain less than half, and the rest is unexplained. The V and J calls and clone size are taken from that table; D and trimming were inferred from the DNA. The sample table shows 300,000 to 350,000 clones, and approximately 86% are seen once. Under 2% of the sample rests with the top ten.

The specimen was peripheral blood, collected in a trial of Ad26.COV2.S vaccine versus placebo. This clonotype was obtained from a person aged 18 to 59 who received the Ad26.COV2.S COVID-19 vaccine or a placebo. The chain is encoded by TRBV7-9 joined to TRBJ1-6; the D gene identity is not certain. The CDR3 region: CASSPGRNSPLHF. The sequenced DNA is TGTGCCAGCAGCCCGGGGAGGAATTCACCCCTCCACTTT.